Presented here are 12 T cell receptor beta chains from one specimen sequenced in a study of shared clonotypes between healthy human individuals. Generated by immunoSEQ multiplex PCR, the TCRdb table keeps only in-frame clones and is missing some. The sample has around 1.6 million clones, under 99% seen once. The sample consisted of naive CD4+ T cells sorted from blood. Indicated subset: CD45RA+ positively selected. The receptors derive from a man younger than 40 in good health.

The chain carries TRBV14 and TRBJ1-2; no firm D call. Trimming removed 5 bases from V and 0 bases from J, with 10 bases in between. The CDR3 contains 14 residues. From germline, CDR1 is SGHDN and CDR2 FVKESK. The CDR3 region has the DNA TGTGCCAGCAGCGAAAGAAAAGCTAACTATGGCTACACCTTC. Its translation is CASSERKANYGYTF.

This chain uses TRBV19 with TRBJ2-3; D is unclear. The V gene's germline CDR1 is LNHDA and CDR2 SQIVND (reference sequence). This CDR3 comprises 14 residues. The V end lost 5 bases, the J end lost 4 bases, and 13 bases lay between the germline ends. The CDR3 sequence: CASSSPWIADTQYF. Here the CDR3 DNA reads TGTGCCAGTAGTTCGCCGTGGATAGCAGATACGCAGTATTTT.

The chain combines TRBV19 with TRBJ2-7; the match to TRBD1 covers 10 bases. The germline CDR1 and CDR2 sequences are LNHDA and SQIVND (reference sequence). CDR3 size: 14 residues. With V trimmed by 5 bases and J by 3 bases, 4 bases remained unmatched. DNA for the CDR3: TGTGCCAGTAGTTGGGGGACAGGGGACTACGAGCAGTACTTC. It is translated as CASSWGTGDYEQYF.

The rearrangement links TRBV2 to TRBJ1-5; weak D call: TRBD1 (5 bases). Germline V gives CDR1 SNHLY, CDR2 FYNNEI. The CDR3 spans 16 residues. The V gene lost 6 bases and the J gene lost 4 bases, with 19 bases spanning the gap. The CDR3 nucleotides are TGTGCCAGCAGGCTCCAGGGAATTAACGGGAATCAGCCCCAGCATTTT. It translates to CASRLQGINGNQPQHF.

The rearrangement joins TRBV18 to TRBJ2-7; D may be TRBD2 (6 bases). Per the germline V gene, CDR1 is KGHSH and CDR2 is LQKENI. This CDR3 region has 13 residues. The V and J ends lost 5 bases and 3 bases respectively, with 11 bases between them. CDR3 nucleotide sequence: TGTGCCAGCTCAGGAGGGAGCGACTACGAGCAGTACTTC. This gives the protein CASSGGSDYEQYF.

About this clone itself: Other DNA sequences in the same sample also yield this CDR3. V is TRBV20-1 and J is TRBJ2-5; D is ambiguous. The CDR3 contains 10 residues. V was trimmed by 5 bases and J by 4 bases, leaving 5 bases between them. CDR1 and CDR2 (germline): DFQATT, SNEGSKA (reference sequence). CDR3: CSARLETQYF. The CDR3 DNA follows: TGCAGTGCTCGACTAGAGACCCAGTACTTC.

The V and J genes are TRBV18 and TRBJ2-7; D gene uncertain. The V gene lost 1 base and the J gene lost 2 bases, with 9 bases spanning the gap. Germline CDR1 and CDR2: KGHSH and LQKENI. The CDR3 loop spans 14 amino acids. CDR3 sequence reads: CASSPQAAAYEQYF. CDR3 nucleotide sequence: TGTGCCAGCTCACCACAGGCTGCGGCCTACGAGCAGTACTTC.

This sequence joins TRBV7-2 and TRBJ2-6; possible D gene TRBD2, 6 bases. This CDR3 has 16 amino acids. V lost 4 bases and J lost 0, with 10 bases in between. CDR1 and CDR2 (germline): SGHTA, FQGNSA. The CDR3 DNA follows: TGTGCCAGCAGCTGGGACTGGTACTCTGGGGCCAACGTCCTGACTTTC. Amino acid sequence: CASSWDWYSGANVLTF.

CDR3 in DNA: TGCGCCAGCAGCCACACACCGGGACTGGGTACCTACGAGCAGTACTTC. The encoded protein is CASSHTPGLGTYEQYF. The J gene is TRBJ2-7, the V gene TRBV4-3, with D possibly being TRBD2 (6 bases). This CDR3 has 16 amino acids. Germline loops: CDR1 LGHNA, CDR2 YSLEER. Trimming took off 3 bases at V and 2 bases at J, with 17 bases between the two ends.

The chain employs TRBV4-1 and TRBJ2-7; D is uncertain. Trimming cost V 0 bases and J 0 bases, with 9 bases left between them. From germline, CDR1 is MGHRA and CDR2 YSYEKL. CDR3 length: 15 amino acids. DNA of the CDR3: TGCGCCAGCAGCCAAGAGGGCCGAAACTCCTACGAGCAGTACTTC. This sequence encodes CASSQEGRNSYEQYF.

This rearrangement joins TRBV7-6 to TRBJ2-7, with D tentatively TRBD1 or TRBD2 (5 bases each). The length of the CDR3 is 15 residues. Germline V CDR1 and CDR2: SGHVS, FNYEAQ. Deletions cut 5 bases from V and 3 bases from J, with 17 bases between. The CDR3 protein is CASSPRDGEHYEQYF. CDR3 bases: TGTGCCAGCAGCCCCCGGGACGGAGAGCACTACGAGCAGTACTTC.

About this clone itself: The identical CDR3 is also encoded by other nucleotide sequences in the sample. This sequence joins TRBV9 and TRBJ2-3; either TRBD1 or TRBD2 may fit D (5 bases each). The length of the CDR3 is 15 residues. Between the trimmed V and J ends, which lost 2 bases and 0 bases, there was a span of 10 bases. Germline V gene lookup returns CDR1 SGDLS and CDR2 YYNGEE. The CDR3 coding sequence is TGTGCCAGCAGCGTGACTGGGACGAGCACAGATACGCAGTATTTT. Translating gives CASSVTGTSTDTQYF.